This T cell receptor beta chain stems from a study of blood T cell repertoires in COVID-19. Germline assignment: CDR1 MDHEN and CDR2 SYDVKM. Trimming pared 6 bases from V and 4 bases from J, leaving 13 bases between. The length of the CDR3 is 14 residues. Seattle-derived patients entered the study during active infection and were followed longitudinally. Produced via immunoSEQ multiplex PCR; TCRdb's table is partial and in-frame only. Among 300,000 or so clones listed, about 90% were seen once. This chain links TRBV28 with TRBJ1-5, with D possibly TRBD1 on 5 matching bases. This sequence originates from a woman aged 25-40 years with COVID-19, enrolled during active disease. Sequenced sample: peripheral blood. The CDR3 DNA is TGTGCCAGCAGGAGCGGGACGAAGAATCAGCCCCAGCATTTT. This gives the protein CASRSGTKNQPQHF.